What follows are 24 T cell receptor beta chains derived from one specimen sequenced in a study of T cell repertoires in cytomegalovirus infection. A single record per CDR3 protein comes from TCRdb applying MiXCR to the reads. The sample has hundreds of thousands of distinct CDR3 sequences, 20% to 25% seen once. The sequencing sample was made of CD8+ T cells from PBMCs. These receptors originate from a human donor in good health (CMV status not recorded). Some clones in this sample may be carry-over from other donors' samples.

This clonotype was seen many times. The chain combines TRBV7-9 with TRBJ1-1, with unresolved D. Germline CDR1 is SEHNR and CDR2 is FQNEAQ (reference sequence). The V gene lost 1 base and the J gene lost 4 bases, with 10 bases spanning the gap. The CDR3 totals 14 residues. The CDR3 DNA reads as TGTGCCAGCAGCTTAGTTTCGGGAGCCACTGAAGCTTTCTTT. Amino acids: CASSLVSGATEAFF.

The V gene is TRBV6-4, the J gene TRBJ2-7, with 7 bases matching TRBD1. Germline loops: CDR1 MRHNA, CDR2 SNTAGT. The junction had 1 base not matched to a gene; V was cut back by 0 bases and J by 2 bases. This CDR3 contains 14 residues. The chain's CDR3 is CASSDSDRPYEQYF. The CDR3 nucleotides are TGTGCCAGCAGTGACTCGGACAGGCCCTACGAGCAGTACTTC.

The genes are TRBV20-1 and TRBJ2-7; tentatively, D is TRBD1 (5 bases). The CDR3 spans 13 residues. Per the germline V gene, CDR1 is DFQATT and CDR2 is SNEGSKA (reference sequence). V shed 6 bases and J shed 5 bases, with 17 bases lying between them. The CDR3, as DNA: TGCAGTGCCGTCGACAGATATACTAACGAGCAGTACGTC. Its translation: CSAVDRYTNEQYV.

This chain links TRBV5-1 with TRBJ2-5, with D maybe TRBD1 (5 bases). Germline V gives CDR1 SGHRS, CDR2 YFSETQ. This CDR3 contains 16 residues. V was pared by 0 bases and J by 4 bases, with 16 bases between. This CDR3 is CASSLDPEQGTETQYF. For the CDR3, the DNA is TGCGCCAGCAGCTTGGATCCGGAGCAGGGCACAGAGACCCAGTACTTC. Filled out from reference TRBV5-1 and TRBJ2-5, the complete variable domain reads KAGVTQTPRYLIKTRGQQVTLSCSPISGHRSVSWYQQTPGQGLQFLFEYFSETQRNKGNFPGRFSGRQFSNSRSEMNVSTLELGDSALYLCASSLDPEQGTETQYFGPGTRLLVL.

The chain carries TRBV2 and TRBJ1-2, with D possibly matching TRBD1 (6 bases). The CDR3 spans 12 residues. Per germline, CDR1 SNHLY and CDR2 FYNNEI. The V end lost 7 bases, the J end lost 4 bases, and 10 bases lay between the germline ends. DNA for the CDR3: TGTGCCAGCATCGACAGGCCCTATGGCTACACCTTC. It translates to CASIDRPYGYTF.

In its sample, this clonotype was seen many times. The V gene is TRBV4-2, the J gene TRBJ2-5; D unresolved. The germline CDR1 and CDR2 sequences are LGHNA and YNFKEQ. The germline V and J ends were trimmed by 5 bases and 3 bases, with 7 bases remaining between them. The CDR3 consists of 12 residues. The CDR3 loop reads CASSSQEETQYF. The CDR3 coding sequence is TGTGCCAGCAGCTCCCAGGAAGAGACCCAGTACTTC.

The J gene is TRBJ2-1, the V gene TRBV9; the match to TRBD2 covers 8 bases. The ends lost 0 bases at V and 0 bases at J; junction bases unmatched: 11. The CDR3 is 19 amino acids. Germline CDR1 SGDLS, CDR2 YYNGEE. The CDR3 region has the DNA TGTGCCAGCAGCGTAGCTCTAACGGGGGGGCCTAGCTCCTACAATGAGCAGTTCTTC. It codes for CASSVALTGGPSSYNEQFF.

As concerns this clonotype: This may arise from a read error, as a much more abundant clone is one base away. V and J are TRBV6-5 and TRBJ1-5; D gene uncertain. Trimming cost V 2 bases and J 1 base, with 9 bases left between them. The CDR3 contains 15 residues. From germline, CDR1 is MNHEY and CDR2 SVGAGI. The chain's CDR3 is CASSYVGESNQPQHF. The DNA for the CDR3 is TGTGCCAGCAGTTACGTCGGGGAAAGCAATCAGCCCCAGCATTTT.

This clonotype appeared a few times. This chain joins TRBV6-5 and TRBJ2-3; a possible D gene is TRBD1 (6 bases). V was cut by 2 bases and J by 0 bases, with 9 bases left in between. The CDR3 is 15 amino acids. Germline lookup yields CDR1 MNHEY and CDR2 SVGAGI. CDR3 residues: CASSYNRVSTDTQYF. Written as DNA, the CDR3 is TGTGCCAGCAGTTACAACAGGGTTAGCACAGATACGCAGTATTTT.

This clonotype was counted between two and nine times. The V call is TRBV7-9, the J call TRBJ2-3; D possibly uses TRBD1 or TRBD2 (5 bases each). The germline V and J ends were trimmed by 6 bases and 2 bases, with 6 bases remaining between them. Germline CDR1 and CDR2: SEHNR and FQNEAQ (reference sequence). The CDR3 spans 12 residues. Here the CDR3 DNA reads TGTGCCAGCAGGGGGACCACAGATACGCAGTATTTT. It yields the protein CASRGTTDTQYF.

A note on this clonotype: This CDR3 is missing its conserved last phenylalanine or tryptophan, likely due to a read error. This chain connects TRBV27 to TRBJ1-1; D uncertain. The CDR3 sequence is 15 residues long. The V gene's germline CDR1 is MNHEY and CDR2 SMNVEV (reference sequence). Between the trimmed V and J ends, which lost 4 bases and 1 base, there was a span of 13 bases. The CDR3 is CASSSLAGSNTEAFI. In nucleotides, the CDR3 is TGTGCCAGCAGTTCTTTAGCGGGATCGAACACTGAAGCTTTCATT.

This clonotype was counted at least ten times. This sequence joins TRBV7-3 and TRBJ2-2; TRBD1 aligns across 7 bases. CDR1 SGHTA and CDR2 FQGTGA come from the germline V gene. Unmatched junction bases numbered 10, after V lost 2 bases and J lost 4 bases. CDR3 size: 17 residues. CDR3 amino acids: CASSLPKDRAATGELFF. The CDR3 bases are TGTGCCAGCAGCTTACCTAAAGACAGGGCAGCCACCGGGGAGCTGTTTTTT.

This clonotype was seen ten or more times. V gene TRBV6-6 combines with J gene TRBJ2-3, with TRBD2 matching over 8 bases. The length of the CDR3 is 13 residues. The germline V gene encodes CDR1 MNHNY and CDR2 SVGAGI (reference sequence). V lost 10 bases and J lost 2; bases outside the gene matches: 5. CDR3 sequence (DNA): TGTGCCACACTAGCGGAGGTCACAGATACGCAGTATTTT. This encodes CATLAEVTDTQYF.

This clonotype was counted a few times. The chain uses TRBV6-2 or TRBV6-3 and TRBJ2-7, with D possibly called TRBD1 or TRBD2 (5 bases each). Germline V gene data show CDR1 as MNHEY and CDR2 as SVGEGT. Trimming cost V 7 bases and J 0 bases, with 16 bases left between them. This CDR3 contains 15 residues. The CDR3 DNA follows: TGTGCCAGCACCCTCCGGGACGGCCTCTCCTACGAGCAGTACTTC. Its translation is CASTLRDGLSYEQYF.

This clonotype was counted between two and nine times. The rearrangement joins TRBV6-2 or TRBV6-3 to TRBJ1-1; D is unclear. There are 17 residues in the CDR3. V lost 0 bases and J 0 bases, leaving 14 bases between the germline ends. CDR1 and CDR2 (germline): MNHEY, SVGEGT. The chain's CDR3 is CASSYSSGYEVNTEAFF. CDR3 DNA: TGTGCCAGCAGTTACTCGAGCGGGTACGAGGTGAACACTGAAGCTTTCTTT.

The chain is built from TRBV7-3 and TRBJ2-1; perhaps TRBD1 as D (5 bases). The CDR3 spans 19 residues. The germline V gene encodes CDR1 SGHTA and CDR2 FQGTGA. Trimming cost V 1 base and J 4 bases, with 23 bases left between them. The CDR3: CASSLIGFQNRLPYNEQFF. The CDR3, as DNA: TGTGCCAGCAGCTTAATCGGATTCCAGAACAGGCTACCGTACAATGAGCAGTTCTTC. The full variable domain, in which reference TRBV7-3 and TRBJ2-1 provide the parts outside the CDR3, is GAGVSQTPSNKVTEKGKYVELRCDPISGHTALYWYRQSLGQGPEFLIYFQGTGAADDSGLPNDRFFAVRPEGSVSTLKIQRTERGDSAVYLCASSLIGFQNRLPYNEQFFGPGTRLTVL.

This clonotype was observed many times. The gene calls are TRBV6-6 and TRBJ2-7, with TRBD1 matching over 8 bases. CDR3 length: 14 amino acids. Germline V gives CDR1 MNHNY, CDR2 SVGAGI (reference sequence). J lost 1 base, V lost 4 bases, and 3 bases had no gene match. DNA for the CDR3: TGTGCCAGCAGTTCAACAGGGGGTTCCTACGAGCAGTACTTC. This gives the protein CASSSTGGSYEQYF.

This clonotype was counted a few times. This chain links TRBV5-6 with TRBJ2-3; D is ambiguous. V lost 2 bases, J lost 8 bases, and 9 bases lay in between. Germline assignment: CDR1 SGHDT and CDR2 YYEEEE. The CDR3 extends over 12 amino acids. The CDR3: CASSFGTGTQYF. The CDR3 DNA follows: TGTGCCAGCAGCTTTGGAACGGGTACGCAGTATTTT.

The chain has TRBV29-1 and TRBJ2-1; TRBD1 is a possible D gene (5 bases). Trimming removed 2 bases from V and 9 bases from J, with 11 bases in between. Germline loops: CDR1 SQVTM, CDR2 ANQGSEA. The CDR3 runs 12 residues. The CDR3 spells CSVEFRTSEQFF. DNA of the CDR3: TGCAGCGTTGAATTCCGGACAAGTGAGCAGTTCTTC.

The chain carries TRBV6-5 and TRBJ2-3; D is possibly TRBD2 (6 bases). CDR1 is MNHEY, CDR2 SVGAGI, per germline. The CDR3 is 14 amino acids. V dropped 2 bases and J dropped 4 bases, with 10 bases sitting between them. The CDR3 protein is CASSYTPGADTQYF. The CDR3 nucleotides are TGTGCCAGCAGTTACACCCCGGGGGCAGATACGCAGTATTTT.

This chain links TRBV20-1 with TRBJ1-1, with D maybe TRBD1 (5 bases). The CDR3 totals 15 residues. From germline, CDR1 is DFQATT and CDR2 SNEGSKA (reference sequence). Trimming took off 1 base at V and 5 bases at J, with 17 bases between the two ends. The CDR3 coding sequence is TGCAGTGCTAGAGGGGGAGGGGCATCGGGGACTGAAGCTTTCTTT. It specifies CSARGGGASGTEAFF.

This clonotype has a handful of counts. The rearrangement uses TRBV19 and TRBJ1-1; no firm D call. From germline, CDR1 is LNHDA and CDR2 SQIVND (reference sequence). The CDR3 runs 14 residues. V was trimmed by 3 bases and J by 4 bases, leaving 12 bases between them. CDR3 nucleotide sequence: TGTGCCAGTAGTATTGACCGGGTGGGCACTGAAGCTTTCTTT. Protein sequence: CASSIDRVGTEAFF.

This clonotype was counted only a few times. The chain links TRBV29-1 to TRBJ2-3; D tentatively fits TRBD1 or TRBD2 (5 bases each). V was pared by 1 base and J by 5 bases, with 19 bases between. Germline CDR1 and CDR2: SQVTM and ANQGSEA. The CDR3 covers 16 residues. The CDR3 here is CSVEVNGGVRRDTQYF. The CDR3 DNA sequence: TGCAGCGTTGAAGTGAATGGGGGTGTTCGAAGAGATACGCAGTATTTT.

This clonotype was seen more than once but under ten times. The chain has TRBV27 and TRBJ2-5, with 8 bases lining up with TRBD2. The length of the CDR3 is 15 residues. V lost 2 bases, J lost 5 bases, and 7 bases stayed unmatched. Germline assignment: CDR1 MNHEY and CDR2 SMNVEV (reference sequence). CDR3 sequence reads: CASSLGTRPSETQYF. CDR3 in DNA: TGTGCCAGCAGTTTAGGGACTAGGCCTTCGGAGACCCAGTACTTC.